These 26 T cell receptor beta chains were sequenced from one sample in a study of T cell changes during pregnancy in multiple sclerosis. The protocol was immunoSEQ multiplex PCR, while the TCRdb copy is restricted to in-frame clones and leaves out a portion. Of some 43,000 clones listed, almost 95% were seen once; the top ten hold 7% to 8.5%. The specimen comprised CD8+ T cells from peripheral blood mononuclear cells, sampled in the third trimester of pregnancy. The receptor set was obtained from a female donor with multiple sclerosis, enrolled in a pregnancy study.

The V call is TRBV19, the J call TRBJ2-1; TRBD2 aligns across 8 bases. The CDR3 consists of 17 residues. Trimming removed 5 bases from V and 1 base from J; junction bases left unmatched: 10. Per germline, CDR1 LNHDA and CDR2 SQIVND (reference sequence). The CDR3 coding sequence is TGTGCCAGTAGTCCTATGACCGGGACTAGTTCCTACAATGAGCAGTTCTTC. Its protein product is CASSPMTGTSSYNEQFF.

The chain employs TRBV7-2 and TRBJ2-1, with a tentative D call TRBD1 (6 bases). V lost 6 bases and J 3 bases, leaving 15 bases between the germline ends. The V gene's germline CDR1 is SGHTA and CDR2 FQGNSA. The CDR3 totals 15 residues. The CDR3 is CASSLSGTNYNEQFF. CDR3 bases: TGTGCCAGCAGTCTGTCCGGGACAAACTACAATGAGCAGTTCTTC. The full variable domain, in which reference TRBV7-2 and TRBJ2-1 provide the parts outside the CDR3, is GAGVSQSPSNKVTEKGKDVELRCDPISGHTALYWYRQSLGQGLEFLIYFQGNSAPDKSGLPSDRFSAERTGGSVSTLTIQRTQQEDSAVYLCASSLSGTNYNEQFFGPGTRLTVL.

The V and J genes are TRBV2 and TRBJ1-1, with no clear D. The CDR3 has 15 residues. Germline lookup yields CDR1 SNHLY and CDR2 FYNNEI. V lost 2 bases and J lost 0, with 10 bases in between. The CDR3 bases are TGTGCCAGCAGTGAACGTCCGTCAGTGAACACTGAAGCTTTCTTT. Protein: CASSERPSVNTEAFF. Based on the CDR3 plus reference TRBV2 and TRBJ1-1, the full variable domain is EPEVTQTPSHQVTQMGQEVILRCVPISNHLYFYWYRQILGQKVEFLVSFYNNEISEKSEIFDDQFSVERPDGSNFTLKIRSTKLEDSAMYFCASSERPSVNTEAFFGQGTRLTVV.

This chain connects TRBV6-1 to TRBJ2-2, with 7 nucleotides matching TRBD2. The CDR3 runs 14 residues. With V trimmed by 8 bases and J by 7 bases, 10 bases remained unmatched. The germline V gene encodes CDR1 MNHNS and CDR2 SASEGT. The CDR3 spells CASRLAGEVGELFF. CDR3 DNA sequence: TGTGCCAGCCGGCTGGCGGGAGAGGTCGGGGAGCTGTTTTTT.

J is TRBJ2-7 and V is TRBV4-2; 14 bases agree with TRBD2. V lost 2 bases to trimming and J lost 2 bases; unmatched junction nucleotides: 2. Germline lookup yields CDR1 LGHNA and CDR2 YNFKEQ. The CDR3 runs to 16 residues. CDR3 amino acids: CASSQSGLAGAYEQYF. The CDR3 DNA reads as TGTGCCAGCAGCCAATCGGGACTAGCGGGAGCCTACGAGCAGTACTTC.

The rearrangement joins TRBV20-1 to TRBJ2-7; maybe TRBD2 (5 bases). The V gene lost 3 bases and the J gene lost 6 bases, with 9 bases spanning the gap. Germline lookup yields CDR1 DFQATT and CDR2 SNEGSKA (reference sequence). This CDR3 region has 11 residues. CDR3 coding DNA: TGCAGTGCTAGCTCTAGCTTCGAGCAGTACTTC. Translation gives CSASSSFEQYF.

The chain uses TRBV27 and TRBJ1-5, with D unclear. CDR1 and CDR2 (germline): MNHEY, SMNVEV (reference sequence). The CDR3 runs 13 residues. Trimming shortened V by 4 bases and J by 6 bases, and 10 bases separated the two germline ends. The CDR3 loop reads CASSSTEGQPQHF. The CDR3 DNA reads as TGTGCCAGCAGTTCAACCGAGGGTCAGCCCCAGCATTTT.

The V gene is TRBV27, the J gene TRBJ2-4, with 9 bases matching TRBD1. There are 17 residues in the CDR3. The junction had 20 bases not matched to a gene; V was cut back by 9 bases and J by 8 bases. Germline V gene data show CDR1 as MNHEY and CDR2 as SMNVEV (reference sequence). CDR3 sequence (DNA): TGTGCCAGGGATCCGGGACAGGGTCTTCGCGGGGGACACATTCAGTACTTC. Protein sequence: CARDPGQGLRGGHIQYF.

The rearrangement links TRBV4-3 to TRBJ2-2, with D tentatively TRBD1 (6 bases). The CDR3 is made up of 18 amino acids. Germline V CDR1 and CDR2: LGHNA, YSLEER. The V end was cut by 0 bases, the J end by 3 bases, with 17 bases between. The CDR3: CASSQEEATGVYTGELFF. CDR3 DNA: TGCGCCAGCAGCCAAGAGGAAGCGACAGGAGTCTACACCGGGGAGCTGTTTTTT.

V and J are TRBV6-5 and TRBJ2-7; D perhaps matches TRBD1 (5 bases). CDR1 MNHEY and CDR2 SVGAGI come from the germline V gene. Deletions cut 0 bases from V and 5 bases from J, with 11 bases between. The CDR3 is 14 residues long. CDR3 sequence reads: CASSYSNQGNEQYF. CDR3 in DNA: TGTGCCAGCAGTTACTCGAATCAGGGCAACGAGCAGTACTTC.

The rearrangement joins TRBV9 to TRBJ2-7; 14 positions agree with TRBD2. This CDR3 contains 15 residues. Germline V gene sequence: CDR1 SGDLS, CDR2 YYNGEE. J gave up 5 bases and V 4 bases, and 5 bases lay outside the gene matches. The CDR3: CASSSGLAGGNEQYF. DNA of the CDR3: TGTGCCAGCAGCTCCGGACTAGCGGGAGGAAACGAGCAGTACTTC.

This sequence joins TRBV7-6 and TRBJ2-1, with 11 positions matching TRBD2. The germline CDR1 and CDR2 sequences are SGHVS and FNYEAQ. Unmatched junction bases numbered 3, after V lost 3 bases and J lost 8 bases. This CDR3 spans 14 amino acids. The CDR3 here is CASSLTSGIDEQFF. CDR3 DNA: TGTGCCAGCAGCTTGACTAGCGGGATTGATGAGCAGTTCTTC. Full variable domain (outside the CDR3, taken from reference TRBV7-6 and TRBJ2-1): GAGVSQSPRYKVTKRGQDVALRCDPISGHVSLYWYRQALGQGPEFLTYFNYEAQQDKSGLPNDRFSAERPEGSISTLTIQRTEQRDSAMYRCASSLTSGIDEQFFGPGTRLTVL.

The chain joins TRBV14 to TRBJ2-1, with D perhaps TRBD2 (6 bases). This CDR3 comprises 17 residues. From germline, CDR1 is SGHDN and CDR2 FVKESK. Trimming removed 2 bases at V and 6 bases at J, with 20 bases between. CDR3 residues: CASSQYPGSSILNEQFF. In DNA form, the CDR3 reads TGTGCCAGCAGCCAATATCCCGGGAGTTCTATCCTCAATGAGCAGTTCTTC.

The chain is built from TRBV19 and TRBJ2-2, with D unresolved. From germline, CDR1 is LNHDA and CDR2 SQIVND (reference sequence). Trimming cost V 5 bases and J 1 base, with 11 bases left between them. The CDR3 covers 15 residues. The CDR3 nucleotides read TGTGCCAGTAGTCACGGTTTGTTGAACACCGGGGAGCTGTTTTTT. It encodes CASSHGLLNTGELFF. The full variable domain, completed using reference TRBV19 and TRBJ2-2, is DGGITQSPKYLFRKEGQNVTLSCEQNLNHDAMYWYRQDPGQGLRLIYYSQIVNDFQKGDIAEGYSVSREKKESFPLTVTSAQKNPTAFYLCASSHGLLNTGELFFGEGSRLTVL.

This clone was counted between two and nine times. The chain couples TRBV6-6 to TRBJ2-1; D is unclear. CDR1 is MNHNY and CDR2 is SVGAGI in the germline V gene (reference sequence). This CDR3 is 12 amino acids long. Trimming removed 8 bases from V and 6 bases from J, with 11 bases in between. Here the CDR3 reads CASGAVSNEQFF. DNA for the CDR3: TGTGCCAGCGGCGCGGTGAGCAATGAGCAGTTCTTC.

The DNA of the CDR3 is TGTGCCAGCAGTGCCGGCAGGGGATCAGACGGCTACACCTTC. As protein: CASSAGRGSDGYTF. The chain recombines TRBV25-1 with TRBJ1-2, with D tentatively TRBD1 (6 bases). Deletions cut 4 bases from V and 8 bases from J, with 17 bases between. The length of the CDR3 is 14 residues. Germline V gene data show CDR1 as MGHDK and CDR2 as SYGVNS.

This sequence joins TRBV27 and TRBJ2-7, with TRBD2 matching over 8 bases. The CDR3 runs 21 residues. V trimming: 6 bases; J trimming: 2 bases; junction bases outside the gene matches: 27. The germline CDR1 and CDR2 sequences are MNHEY and SMNVEV (reference sequence). In nucleotides, the CDR3 is TGTGCCAGCAGCTTCCCCCCGGGGGGGCACGGGGACTCCCAACCGACCTACGAGCAGTACTTC. Its translation: CASSFPPGGHGDSQPTYEQYF.

V is TRBV29-1 and J is TRBJ2-1; D is possibly TRBD1 (5 bases). Per the germline V gene, CDR1 is SQVTM and CDR2 is ANQGSEA. Deletions cut 2 bases from V and 4 bases from J, with 12 bases between. This CDR3 spans 14 amino acids. The CDR3 nucleotides are TGCAGCGTTGAACTCAGGGATCGGTACAATGAGCAGTTCTTC. This encodes CSVELRDRYNEQFF.

This chain's CDR3 is CASSPGTSGSTDTQYF. CDR3 nucleotide sequence: TGTGCCAGCAGCCCGGGGACTAGCGGGAGCACAGATACGCAGTATTTT. This chain connects TRBV7-3 to TRBJ2-3; TRBD2 matches 12 bases. The CDR3 contains 16 residues. The trim removed 5 bases at V and 0 bases at J, leaving 3 bases unmatched. Germline V gene data show CDR1 as SGHTA and CDR2 as FQGTGA.

The CDR3 region is CASSEGTSGREEQYF. The CDR3 DNA reads as TGTGCCAGCAGCGAAGGGACTAGCGGGAGGGAGGAGCAGTACTTC. This sequence joins TRBV9 and TRBJ2-7, with 16 bases fitting TRBD2. With V trimmed by 3 bases and J by 7 bases, 4 bases remained unmatched. The CDR3 is made up of 15 amino acids. The germline V gene has CDR1 SGDLS and CDR2 YYNGEE.

This chain connects TRBV27 to TRBJ2-2, with 10 bases aligning to TRBD1. V trimming: 5 bases; J trimming: 9 bases; junction bases outside the gene matches: 15. The CDR3 loop spans 17 amino acids. Per the germline V gene, CDR1 is MNHEY and CDR2 is SMNVEV (reference sequence). The CDR3 sequence is CASSPSAGDRGIRELFF. The CDR3, as DNA: TGTGCCAGCAGTCCATCAGCCGGGGACAGGGGTATCAGGGAGCTGTTTTTT.

The gene calls are TRBV27 and TRBJ2-1; D remains ambiguous. Germline CDR1 MNHEY, CDR2 SMNVEV (reference sequence). V was trimmed by 5 bases and J by 0 bases, leaving 11 bases between them. This CDR3 contains 15 residues. CDR3 in amino acids: CASSPEKSSYNEQFF. Here the CDR3 DNA reads TGTGCCAGCAGTCCCGAGAAGAGCTCCTACAATGAGCAGTTCTTC.

The chain combines TRBV27 with TRBJ1-5, with TRBD1 matching over 11 bases. This CDR3 has 14 residues. Per the germline V gene, CDR1 is MNHEY and CDR2 is SMNVEV (reference sequence). The V gene end was trimmed by 6 bases and the J gene end by 2 bases; junction bases not matched to a gene: 0. The CDR3 DNA is TGTGCCAGCAGGGGACAGGGGGGCAATCAGCCCCAGCATTTT. Translated: CASRGQGGNQPQHF.

This chain joins TRBV6-5 and TRBJ2-7; D ambiguous. V shed 3 bases and J shed 2 bases, with 5 bases lying between them. CDR3 length equals 12 residues. Germline loops: CDR1 MNHEY, CDR2 SVGAGI. This chain's CDR3 is CASSYTPYEQYF. The CDR3 DNA sequence: TGTGCCAGCAGTTATACACCCTACGAGCAGTACTTC.

This chain joins TRBV28 and TRBJ1-5, with 7 nucleotides matching TRBD1. V dropped 5 bases and J dropped 6; count of bases not matched to a gene: 4. Per the germline V gene, CDR1 is MDHEN and CDR2 is SYDVKM. This CDR3 contains 13 residues. CDR3 sequence: CASSKGAVQPQHF. CDR3 nucleotides: TGTGCCAGCAGTAAGGGGGCGGTTCAGCCCCAGCATTTT.

The chain joins TRBV5-4 to TRBJ2-5, with 15 bases matching TRBD2. This CDR3 is built from 19 residues. V shed 4 bases, J shed 2 bases, and the junction held 12 bases outside the gene matches. Germline CDR1 is SGHNT and CDR2 is YYREEE (reference sequence). The CDR3 protein is CASSTLPGLAGGVQETQYF. Here the CDR3 DNA reads TGTGCCAGCAGCACTCTCCCGGGACTAGCGGGAGGCGTACAAGAGACCCAGTACTTC.